This T cell receptor (beta chain) derives from a study of T cell responses to AZD1222 COVID-19 vaccine. Sequencing was performed with immunoSEQ multiplex PCR; in TCRdb, only in-frame clones are kept and a portion is missing. Among some 180,000 clones, 92% were seen once, and the ten largest hold 1.9%. Findings and limits, study-wide: Seropositive AZD1222 recipients at baseline numbered only 6 or 7.

The CDR3 loop spans 14 amino acids. Germline assignment: CDR1 LGHDT and CDR2 YNNKEL (reference sequence). J gave up 8 bases and V 1 base, and 6 bases lay outside the gene matches. A word on this clone: The antigen is unknown.

The starting material was peripheral blood, obtained 28 days after the second AZD1222 dose. The TCR was taken from an adult who received the AZD1222 COVID-19 vaccine. This chain uses TRBV3-1 (or the pseudogene TRBV3-2) with TRBJ2-7; 9 nucleotides line up with TRBD2. The CDR3 DNA is TGTGCCAGCAGCCAAGGACTAGCGGTCGGCAAGCAGTACTTC. It is translated as CASSQGLAVGKQYF.